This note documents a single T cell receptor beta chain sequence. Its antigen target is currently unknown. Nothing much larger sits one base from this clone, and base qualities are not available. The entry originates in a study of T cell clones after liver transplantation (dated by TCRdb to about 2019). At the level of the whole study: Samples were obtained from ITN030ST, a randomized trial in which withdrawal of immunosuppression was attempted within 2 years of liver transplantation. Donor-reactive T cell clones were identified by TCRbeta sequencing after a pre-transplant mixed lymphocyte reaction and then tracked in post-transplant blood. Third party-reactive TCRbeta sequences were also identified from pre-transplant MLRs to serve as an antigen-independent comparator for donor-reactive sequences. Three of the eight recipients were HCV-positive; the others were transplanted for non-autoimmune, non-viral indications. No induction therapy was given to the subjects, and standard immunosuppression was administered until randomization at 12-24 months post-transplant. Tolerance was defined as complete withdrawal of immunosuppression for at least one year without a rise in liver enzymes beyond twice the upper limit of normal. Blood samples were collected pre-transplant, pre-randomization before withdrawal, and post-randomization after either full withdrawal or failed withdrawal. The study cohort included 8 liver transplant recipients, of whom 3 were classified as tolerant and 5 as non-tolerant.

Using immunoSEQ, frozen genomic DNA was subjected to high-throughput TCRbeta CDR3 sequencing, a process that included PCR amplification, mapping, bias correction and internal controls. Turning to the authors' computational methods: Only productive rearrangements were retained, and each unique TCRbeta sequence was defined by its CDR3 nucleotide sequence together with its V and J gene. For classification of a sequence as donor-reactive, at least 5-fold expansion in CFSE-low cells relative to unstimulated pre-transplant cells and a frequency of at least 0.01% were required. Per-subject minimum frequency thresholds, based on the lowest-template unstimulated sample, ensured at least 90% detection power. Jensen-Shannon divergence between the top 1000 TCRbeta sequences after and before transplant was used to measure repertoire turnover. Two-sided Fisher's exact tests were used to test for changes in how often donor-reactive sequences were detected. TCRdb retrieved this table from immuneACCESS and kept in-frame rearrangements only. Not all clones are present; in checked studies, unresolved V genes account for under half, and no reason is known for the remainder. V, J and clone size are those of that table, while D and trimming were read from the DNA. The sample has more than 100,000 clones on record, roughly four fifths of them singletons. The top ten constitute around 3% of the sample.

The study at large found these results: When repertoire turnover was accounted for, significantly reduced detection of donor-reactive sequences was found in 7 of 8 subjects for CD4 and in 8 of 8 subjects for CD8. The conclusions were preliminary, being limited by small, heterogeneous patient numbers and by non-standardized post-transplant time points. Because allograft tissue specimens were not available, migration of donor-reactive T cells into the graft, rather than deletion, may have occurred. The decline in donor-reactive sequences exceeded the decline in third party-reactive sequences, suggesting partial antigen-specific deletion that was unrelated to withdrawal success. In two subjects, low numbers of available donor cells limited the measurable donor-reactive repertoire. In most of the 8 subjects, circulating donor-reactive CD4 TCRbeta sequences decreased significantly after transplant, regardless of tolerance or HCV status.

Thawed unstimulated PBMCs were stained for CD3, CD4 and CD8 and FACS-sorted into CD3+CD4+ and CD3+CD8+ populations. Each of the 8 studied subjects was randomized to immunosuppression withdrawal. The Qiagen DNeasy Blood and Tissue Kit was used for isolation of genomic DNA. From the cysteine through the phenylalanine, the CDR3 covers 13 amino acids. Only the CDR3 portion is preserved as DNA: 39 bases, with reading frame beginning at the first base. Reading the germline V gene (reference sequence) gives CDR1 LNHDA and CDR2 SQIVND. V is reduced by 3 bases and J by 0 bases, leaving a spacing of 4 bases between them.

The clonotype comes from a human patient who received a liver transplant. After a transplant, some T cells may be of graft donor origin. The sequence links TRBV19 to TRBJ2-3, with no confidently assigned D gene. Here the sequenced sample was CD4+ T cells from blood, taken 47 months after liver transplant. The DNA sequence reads TGTGCCAGTAGTATGGATAGCACAGATACGCAGTATTTT. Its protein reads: CASSMDSTDTQYF. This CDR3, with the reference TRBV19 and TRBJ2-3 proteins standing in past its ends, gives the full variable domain DGGITQSPKYLFRKEGQNVTLSCEQNLNHDAMYWYRQDPGQGLRLIYYSQIVNDFQKGDIAEGYSVSREKKESFPLTVTSAQKNPTAFYLCASSMDSTDTQYFGPGTRLTVL.